This record looks at one TCR beta chain sequence and its context. Its antigen is currently unknown. Time point: cycle 4 day 1 (C4D1), after less than 7 weeks of nivolumab. There was relapse after autologous stem cell transplantation in every patient, and there was variation in brentuximab vedotin exposure. The CD4+ T cells used were purified from thawed PBMCs through magnetic negative selection. This table comes from immunoSEQ multiplex PCR, and its TCRdb copy is limited to in-frame clones, with some not included. The sample carries about 27,000 clones, 75% to 90% recorded once. CDR1 and CDR2 (germline): SQVTM, ANQGSEA. The CDR3 extends over 15 amino acids. The V gene lost 0 bases and the J gene lost 7 bases, with 15 bases spanning the gap. This record belongs to a study of PD-1 blockade in classical Hodgkin lymphoma. Study-wide context: Patients in the cohort were put on intravenous nivolumab, 3 mg/kg every 2 weeks. Study results and caveats: Although disease activity or prior therapy may be involved, causes of the repertoire differences remain undefined. Reports described newly diagnosed patients as having lower baseline TCR diversity than healthy donors.

The starting material was CD4+ T cells from blood, obtained before the fourth cycle of nivolumab. This sequence was found in a human donor with classical Hodgkin lymphoma. The V and J genes are TRBV29-1 and TRBJ1-4; TRBD1 might be the D (6 bases). The CDR3 sequence: CSVEDLRGASEKLFF. CDR3 nucleotide sequence: TGCAGCGTTGAAGATCTTAGGGGGGCCAGTGAAAAACTGTTTTTT.